The 5 T cell receptor beta chains in this list originate from one sample, sequenced in a study of long-term antiretroviral therapy in people with HIV. The run of the v3.0 immunoSEQ assay was at survey level. The data were produced by immunoSEQ multiplex PCR, yet TCRdb's version contains in-frame clones alone and is incomplete. This table has 17,000 or so clones, roughly 73% appearing once. The source material was unsorted PBMCs, sampled approximately 2.1 years before starting antiretroviral therapy. The receptors stem from a man in his thirties or forties with HIV.

This clone occurred a few times. The chain employs TRBV27 and TRBJ1-2, with D unclear. Germline CDR1 and CDR2: MNHEY and SMNVEV (reference sequence). This CDR3 spans 15 amino acids. V lost 5 bases to trimming and J lost 4 bases, with 17 bases between them. This chain's CDR3 is CASSRYIPSRYGYTF. For the CDR3, the DNA is TGTGCCAGCAGTCGATACATCCCGAGTCGCTATGGCTACACCTTC.

The chain joins TRBV7-2 to TRBJ2-2, with 14 bases aligning to TRBD2. From germline, CDR1 is SGHTA and CDR2 FQGNSA. Trimming removed 1 base from V and 3 bases from J; junction bases left unmatched: 7. This CDR3 is built from 19 residues. The CDR3 region is CASSLGGLAGGRYTGELFF. The CDR3 DNA is TGTGCCAGCAGCTTAGGTGGACTAGCGGGGGGCCGGTACACCGGGGAGCTGTTTTTT.

The chain has TRBV7-9 and TRBJ2-7; either TRBD1 or TRBD2 may fit D (5 bases each). CDR3 length equals 15 residues. The V and J ends lost 6 bases and 2 bases respectively, with 17 bases between them. Germline CDR1 reads SEHNR; CDR2 reads FQNEAQ (reference sequence). CDR3 in DNA: TGTGCCAGCAGACCACCTACGGGGCGGACCTACGAGCAGTACTTC. Amino acid sequence: CASRPPTGRTYEQYF.

This chain links TRBV5-4 with TRBJ2-3; 7 bases align to TRBD2. Unmatched junction bases numbered 7, after V lost 0 bases and J lost 6 bases. Germline V gene data show CDR1 as SGHNT and CDR2 as YYREEE (reference sequence). The CDR3 length is 15 residues. The CDR3 nucleotides read TGTGCCAGCAGCTTGGCCGCGGGAGTAAGCGATACGCAGTATTTT. This encodes CASSLAAGVSDTQYF.

The chain joins TRBV9 to TRBJ2-6, with 12 bases lining up with TRBD2. This CDR3 is built from 18 residues. Looked up from germline, CDR1 is SGDLS and CDR2 is YYNGEE. J gave up 7 bases and V 3 bases, and 11 bases lay outside the gene matches. This CDR3 reads CASSALAGGISIANVLTF. CDR3 nucleotides: TGTGCCAGCAGCGCACTAGCGGGAGGTATAAGTATAGCCAACGTCCTGACTTTC.